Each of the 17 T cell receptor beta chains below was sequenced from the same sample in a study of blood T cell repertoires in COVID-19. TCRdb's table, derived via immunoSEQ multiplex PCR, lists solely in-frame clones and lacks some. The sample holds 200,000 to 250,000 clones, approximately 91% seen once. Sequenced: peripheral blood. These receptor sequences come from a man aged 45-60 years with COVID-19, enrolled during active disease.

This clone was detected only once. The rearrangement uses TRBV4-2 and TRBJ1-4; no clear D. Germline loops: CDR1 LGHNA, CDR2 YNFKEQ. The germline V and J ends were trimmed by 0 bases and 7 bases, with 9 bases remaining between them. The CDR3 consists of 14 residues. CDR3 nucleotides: TGTGCCAGCAGCCAAGATGTCCTAAGTGAAAAACTGTTTTTT. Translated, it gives CASSQDVLSEKLFF.

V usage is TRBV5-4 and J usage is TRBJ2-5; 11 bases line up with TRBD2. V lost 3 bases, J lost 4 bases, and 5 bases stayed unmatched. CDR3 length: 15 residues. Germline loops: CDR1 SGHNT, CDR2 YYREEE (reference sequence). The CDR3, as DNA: TGTGCCAGCAGCTCTGGACTAGCGGGTGTAGAGACCCAGTACTTC. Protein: CASSSGLAGVETQYF.

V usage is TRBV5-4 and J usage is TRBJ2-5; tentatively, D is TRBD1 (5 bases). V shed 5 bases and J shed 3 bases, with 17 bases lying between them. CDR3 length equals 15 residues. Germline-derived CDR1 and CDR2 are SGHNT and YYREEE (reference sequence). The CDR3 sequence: CASRRKDATEETQYF. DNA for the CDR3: TGTGCCAGCAGGAGGAAGGACGCGACAGAAGAGACCCAGTACTTC. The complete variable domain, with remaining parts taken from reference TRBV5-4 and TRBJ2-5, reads ETGVTQSPTHLIKTRGQQVTLRCSSQSGHNTVSWYQQALGQGPQFIFQYYREEENGRGNFPPRFSGLQFPNYSSELNVNALELDDSALYLCASRRKDATEETQYFGPGTRLLVL.

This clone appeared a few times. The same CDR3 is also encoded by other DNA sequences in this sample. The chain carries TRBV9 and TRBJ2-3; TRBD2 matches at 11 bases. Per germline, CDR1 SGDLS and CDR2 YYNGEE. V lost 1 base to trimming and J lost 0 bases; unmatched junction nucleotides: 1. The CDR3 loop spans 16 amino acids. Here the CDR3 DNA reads TGTGCCAGCAGCGTATCTAGCGGGGGGAGCACAGATACGCAGTATTTT. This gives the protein CASSVSSGGSTDTQYF.

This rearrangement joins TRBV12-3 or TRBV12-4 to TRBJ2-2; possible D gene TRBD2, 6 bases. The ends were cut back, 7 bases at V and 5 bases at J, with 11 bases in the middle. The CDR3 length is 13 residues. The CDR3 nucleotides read TGTGCCAGCATCCCGGGAGCAACCGGGGAGCTGTTTTTT. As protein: CASIPGATGELFF.

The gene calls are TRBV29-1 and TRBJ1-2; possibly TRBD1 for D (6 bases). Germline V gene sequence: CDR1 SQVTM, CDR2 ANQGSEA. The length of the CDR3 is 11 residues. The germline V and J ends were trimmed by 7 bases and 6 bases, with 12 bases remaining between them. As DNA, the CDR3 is TGCAGCGCCTCGACAGGTGATGGCTACACCTTC. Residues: CSASTGDGYTF. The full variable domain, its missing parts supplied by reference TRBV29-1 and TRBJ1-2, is SAVISQKPSRDICQRGTSLTIQCQVDSQVTMMFWYRQQPGQSLTLIATANQGSEATYESGFVIDKFPISRPNLTFSTLTVSNMSPEDSSIYLCSASTGDGYTFGSGTRLTVV.

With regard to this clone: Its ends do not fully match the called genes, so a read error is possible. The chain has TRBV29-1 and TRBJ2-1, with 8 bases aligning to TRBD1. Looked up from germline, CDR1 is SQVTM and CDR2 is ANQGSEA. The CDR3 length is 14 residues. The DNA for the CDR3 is TGCAGCGCTGAACTTTGGACAGGGAACAATGAGCAGTTCTTC. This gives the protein CSAELWTGNNEQFF.

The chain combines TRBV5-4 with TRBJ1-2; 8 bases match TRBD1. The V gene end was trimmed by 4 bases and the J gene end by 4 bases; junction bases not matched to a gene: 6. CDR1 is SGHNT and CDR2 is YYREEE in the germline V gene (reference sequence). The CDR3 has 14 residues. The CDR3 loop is CASSAGQGRYGYTF. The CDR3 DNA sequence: TGTGCCAGCAGCGCCGGACAGGGCCGCTATGGCTACACCTTC.

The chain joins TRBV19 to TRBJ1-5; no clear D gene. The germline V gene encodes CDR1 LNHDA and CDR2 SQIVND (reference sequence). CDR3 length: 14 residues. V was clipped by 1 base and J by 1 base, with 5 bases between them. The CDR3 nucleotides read TGTGCCAGTAGTATAGTTGGCAGCAATCAGCCCCAGCATTTT. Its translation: CASSIVGSNQPQHF.

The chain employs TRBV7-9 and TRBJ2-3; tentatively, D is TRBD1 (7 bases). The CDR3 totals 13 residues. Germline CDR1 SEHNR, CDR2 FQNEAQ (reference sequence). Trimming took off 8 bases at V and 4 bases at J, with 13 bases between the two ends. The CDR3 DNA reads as TGTGCCAGCGGGGGGACAGTTTCAGATACGCAGTATTTT. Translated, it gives CASGGTVSDTQYF.

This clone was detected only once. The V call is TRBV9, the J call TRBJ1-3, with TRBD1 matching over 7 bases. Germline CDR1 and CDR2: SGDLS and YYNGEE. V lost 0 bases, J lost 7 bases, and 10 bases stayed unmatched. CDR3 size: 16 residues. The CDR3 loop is CASSVDPGTAGNTIYF. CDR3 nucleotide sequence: TGTGCCAGCAGCGTAGACCCCGGGACAGCCGGCAACACCATATATTTT.

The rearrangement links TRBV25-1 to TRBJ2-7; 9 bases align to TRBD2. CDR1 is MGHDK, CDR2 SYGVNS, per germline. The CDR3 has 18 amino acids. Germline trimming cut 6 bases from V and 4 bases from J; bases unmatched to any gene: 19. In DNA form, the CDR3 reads TGTGCCAGCAGGCTCAATCCTTGCCTTAGCGGGAGTAGGTACGAGCAGTACTTC. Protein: CASRLNPCLSGSRYEQYF.

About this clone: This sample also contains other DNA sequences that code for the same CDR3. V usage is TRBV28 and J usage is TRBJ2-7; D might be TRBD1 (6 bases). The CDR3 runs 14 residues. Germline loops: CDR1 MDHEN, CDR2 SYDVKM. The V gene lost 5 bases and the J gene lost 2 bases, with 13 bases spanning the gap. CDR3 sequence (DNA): TGTGCCAGCAGTCGACCGGGACAAACCTACGAGCAGTACTTC. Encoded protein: CASSRPGQTYEQYF.

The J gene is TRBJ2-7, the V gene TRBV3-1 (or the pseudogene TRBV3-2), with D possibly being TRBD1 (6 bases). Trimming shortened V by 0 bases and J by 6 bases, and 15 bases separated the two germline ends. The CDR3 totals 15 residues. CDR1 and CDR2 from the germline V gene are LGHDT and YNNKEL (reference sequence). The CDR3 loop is CASSQDTDRYAEQYF. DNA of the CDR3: TGTGCCAGCAGCCAAGATACCGACAGGTATGCCGAGCAGTACTTC.

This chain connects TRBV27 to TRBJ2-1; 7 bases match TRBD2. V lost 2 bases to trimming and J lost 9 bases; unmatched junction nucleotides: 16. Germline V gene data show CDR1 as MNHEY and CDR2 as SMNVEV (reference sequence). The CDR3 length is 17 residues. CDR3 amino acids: CASSLGFGGVPSREQFF. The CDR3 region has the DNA TGTGCCAGCAGTTTAGGGTTTGGGGGGGTCCCCTCCCGTGAGCAGTTCTTC.

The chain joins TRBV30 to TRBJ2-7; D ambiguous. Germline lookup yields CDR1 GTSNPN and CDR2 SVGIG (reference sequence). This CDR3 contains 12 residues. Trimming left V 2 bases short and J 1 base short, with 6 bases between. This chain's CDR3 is CAWSPGSYEQYF. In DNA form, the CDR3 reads TGTGCCTGGAGTCCAGGTTCCTACGAGCAGTACTTC.

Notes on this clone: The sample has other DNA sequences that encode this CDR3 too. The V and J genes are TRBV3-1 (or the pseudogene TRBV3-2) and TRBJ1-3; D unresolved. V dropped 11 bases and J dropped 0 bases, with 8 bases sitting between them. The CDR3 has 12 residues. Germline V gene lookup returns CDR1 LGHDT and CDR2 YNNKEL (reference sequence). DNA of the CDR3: TGTGCCTCCGGGGACTCTGGAAACACCATATATTTT. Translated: CASGDSGNTIYF.